One and the same sample provided the 17 T cell receptor beta chains below, sequenced in a study of graft-versus-host responses after intestinal transplantation listed by TCRdb under 2021. The receptor library was made with the immunoSEQ multiplex PCR assay. TCRdb's version of the immuneACCESS table is confined to in-frame rearrangements and falls short of the full clone set. An unresolved V gene accounts for under half of the shortfall where checked; the remainder is of unknown origin. The sample table lists roughly 30,000 clones, about 80% of them with a count of one. Roughly 19% of the sample rests with the top ten. Their cognate antigens are unknown. The sample's time point label, decoded: cells obtained before transplantation from donor or recipient. Sample: unstimulated CD8+ T cells sorted from spleen or lymph node cells, taken before intestinal transplant. The receptors were sampled from a human donor who received an intestinal transplant.

This clone was observed a handful of times. The rearrangement uses TRBV12-5 and TRBJ1-1; D may be TRBD1 (6 bases). This CDR3 is 13 amino acids long. The V end was cut by 6 bases, the J end by 4 bases, with 12 bases between. The germline CDR1 and CDR2 sequences are LGHNT and FRNRAP. The CDR3 bases are TGTGCTAGTGGCCCGGGGGGCGGCACTGAAGCTTTCTTT. Protein sequence: CASGPGGGTEAFF.

The J gene is TRBJ2-2, the V gene TRBV28; D not certain. The CDR3 consists of 11 residues. Germline assignment: CDR1 MDHEN and CDR2 SYDVKM. Trimming cost V 5 bases and J 6 bases, with 4 bases left between them. The CDR3 DNA reads as TGTGCCAGCAGTCCTCCCGGGGAGCTGTTTTTT. The encoded protein is CASSPPGELFF.

This chain joins TRBV27 and TRBJ2-7; 12 bases line up with TRBD1. This CDR3 is 14 amino acids long. Germline CDR1 reads MNHEY; CDR2 reads SMNVEV (reference sequence). The ends lost 6 bases at V and 6 bases at J; junction bases unmatched: 6. The CDR3 bases are TGTGCCAGCAGGCCGGGACAGGGGGCCGCCGAGCAGTACTTC. Its protein is CASRPGQGAAEQYF.

CDR3 DNA: TGTGCCACGAGGGGGGGACTCAACTATGGCTACACCTTC. Its translation: CATRGGLNYGYTF. The V call is TRBV19, the J call TRBJ1-2; TRBD1 might be the D (6 bases). The CDR3 consists of 13 residues. The V gene's germline CDR1 is LNHDA and CDR2 SQIVND (reference sequence). Trimming pared 10 bases from V and 2 bases from J, leaving 14 bases between.

Only a few counts were recorded for this clone. V is TRBV5-1 and J is TRBJ2-7, with D unresolved. V lost 0 bases and J lost 2, with 6 bases in between. Germline-derived CDR1 and CDR2 are SGHRS and YFSETQ. The CDR3 length is 13 residues. This CDR3 is CASSLGAAYEQYF. The DNA of the CDR3 is TGCGCCAGCAGCTTGGGCGCCGCCTACGAGCAGTACTTC.

Only one count was recorded for this clone. The chain joins TRBV7-9 to TRBJ2-1; 9 bases map to TRBD2. CDR3 length: 14 residues. The germline V gene has CDR1 SEHNR and CDR2 FQNEAQ (reference sequence). The V gene end was trimmed by 4 bases and the J gene end by 8 bases; junction bases not matched to a gene: 6. The CDR3 coding sequence is TGTGCCAGCAGCTCGGGACTAGCCCGGCATGAGCAGTTCTTC. Translated: CASSSGLARHEQFF.

The chain carries TRBV7-2 and TRBJ1-2; D might be TRBD1 (6 bases). CDR3 length: 15 amino acids. V lost 4 bases to trimming and J lost 7 bases, with 19 bases between them. Germline V gene data show CDR1 as SGHTA and CDR2 as FQGNSA. The CDR3 sequence is CASSSPGRGAGGYTF. CDR3 bases: TGTGCCAGCAGCTCTCCCGGTCGGGGGGCGGGTGGCTACACCTTC.

The V call is TRBV14, the J call TRBJ2-5; a possible D gene is TRBD2 (5 bases). The CDR3 is 16 amino acids. The V end lost 0 bases, the J end lost 7 bases, and 18 bases lay between the germline ends. The germline V gene encodes CDR1 SGHDN and CDR2 FVKESK. CDR3 loop: CASSQDKTGVLGTQYF. The CDR3, as DNA: TGTGCCAGCAGCCAAGACAAAACCGGGGTCCTTGGGACCCAGTACTTC.

V usage is TRBV5-1 and J usage is TRBJ2-2, with 12 bases that match TRBD1. J gave up 4 bases and V 1 base, and 11 bases lay outside the gene matches. CDR1 SGHRS and CDR2 YFSETQ come from the germline V gene. The CDR3 has 19 residues. CDR3 loop: CASSLWGTGGDEGTGELFF. CDR3 coding DNA: TGCGCCAGCAGCTTGTGGGGGACAGGGGGCGATGAAGGCACCGGGGAGCTGTTTTTT.

The rearrangement links TRBV27 to TRBJ2-7; D uncertain. The V end lost 0 bases, the J end lost 7 bases, and 13 bases lay between the germline ends. The germline V gene has CDR1 MNHEY and CDR2 SMNVEV (reference sequence). The CDR3 is 14 amino acids. CDR3 in amino acids: CASSLSALYAEQYF. DNA of the CDR3: TGTGCCAGCAGTTTATCTGCCCTTTACGCGGAGCAGTACTTC.

The chain recombines TRBV5-6 with TRBJ1-2; D not certain. V lost 3 bases, J lost 2 bases, and 11 bases lay in between. This CDR3 has 14 residues. Germline V gene lookup returns CDR1 SGHDT and CDR2 YYEEEE. This CDR3 is CASSSRRRNYGYTF. CDR3 in DNA: TGTGCCAGCAGCTCCCGCAGGAGGAACTATGGCTACACCTTC.

This clone was seen only a few times. The V call is TRBV4-1, the J call TRBJ2-7; D ambiguous. From germline, CDR1 is MGHRA and CDR2 YSYEKL. The V end was cut by 0 bases, the J end by 1 base, with 7 bases between. The CDR3 loop spans 14 amino acids. The CDR3 DNA follows: TGCGCCAGCAGCCAAGAAGTGACATCCTACGAGCAGTACTTC. It encodes CASSQEVTSYEQYF.

V is TRBV27 and J is TRBJ1-2; 7 bases map to TRBD1. Trimming cost V 4 bases and J 6 bases; bases outside gene matches: 8. Germline V gene sequence: CDR1 MNHEY, CDR2 SMNVEV (reference sequence). CDR3 length equals 14 residues. CDR3 amino acids: CASSSKSTGDGYTF. CDR3 coding DNA: TGTGCCAGCAGTTCCAAGAGCACAGGGGATGGCTACACCTTC.

V and J are TRBV5-4 and TRBJ2-5, with 7 bases lining up with TRBD1. Germline CDR1 reads SGHNT; CDR2 reads YYREEE (reference sequence). V was pared by 4 bases and J by 1 base, with 10 bases of the junction left unmatched. CDR3 size: 16 residues. The CDR3 DNA is TGTGCCAGCAGCCCCTACCCGACAGGGCGCCAAGAGACCCAGTACTTC. Protein sequence: CASSPYPTGRQETQYF.

A single count supports this clone. The rearrangement uses TRBV27 and TRBJ2-3, with a possible D match to TRBD1 (5 bases). Trimming stripped 6 bases from V and 0 bases from J, with 16 bases between. CDR3 length: 16 amino acids. The germline gives CDR1 MNHEY, CDR2 SMNVEV (reference sequence). CDR3 in DNA: TGTGCCAGCAGCAGCCTAGGGGTAGTGAGCACAGATACGCAGTATTTT. It yields the protein CASSSLGVVSTDTQYF.

The CDR3 nucleotides are TGTGCCAGCAGCGTGACAGCCGATGAAAAACTGTTTTTT. Translating gives CASSVTADEKLFF. The gene calls are TRBV13 and TRBJ1-4, with TRBD1 as a possible D gene (5 bases). The CDR3 sequence is 13 residues long. The germline V gene has CDR1 PRHDT and CDR2 FYEKMQ (reference sequence). V shed 5 bases and J shed 6 bases, with 10 bases lying between them.

This clone was observed a few times. This chain connects TRBV6-1 to TRBJ1-6; D might be TRBD1 (6 bases). The germline CDR1 and CDR2 sequences are MNHNS and SASEGT. The CDR3 has 15 residues. Trimming took off 1 base at V and 4 bases at J, with 8 bases between the two ends. The CDR3 spells CASSEGGRYNSPLHF. In DNA, the CDR3 is TGTGCCAGCAGTGAAGGGGGGCGGTATAATTCACCCCTCCACTTT.